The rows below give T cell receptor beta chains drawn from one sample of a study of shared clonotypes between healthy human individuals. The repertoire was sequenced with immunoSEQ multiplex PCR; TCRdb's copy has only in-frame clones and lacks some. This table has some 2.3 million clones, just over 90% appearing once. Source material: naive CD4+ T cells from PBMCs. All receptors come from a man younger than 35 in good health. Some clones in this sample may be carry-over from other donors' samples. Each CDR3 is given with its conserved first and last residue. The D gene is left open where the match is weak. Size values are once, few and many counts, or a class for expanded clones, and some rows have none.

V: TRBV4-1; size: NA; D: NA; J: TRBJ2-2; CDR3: CASSQGGLATGELFF; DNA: TGCGCCAGCAGCCAAGGTGGGCTAGCAACCGGGGAGCTGTTTTTT
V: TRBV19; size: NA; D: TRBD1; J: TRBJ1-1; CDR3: CATRTGWTEAFF; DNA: TGTGCCACCCGGACAGGGTGGACTGAAGCTTTCTTT
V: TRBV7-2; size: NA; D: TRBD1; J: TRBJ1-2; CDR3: CASRGQGAGGYTF; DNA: TGTGCCAGCAGGGGACAGGGGGCGGGAGGCTACACCTTC
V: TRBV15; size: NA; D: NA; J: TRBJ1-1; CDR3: CATSRGVGRDTEAFF; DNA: TGTGCCACCAGCAGAGGTGTAGGAAGAGACACTGAAGCTTTCTTT
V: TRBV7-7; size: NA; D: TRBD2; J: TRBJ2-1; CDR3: CASSQGLAGVNEQFF; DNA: TGTGCCAGCAGCCAGGGACTAGCGGGAGTCAATGAGCAGTTCTTC
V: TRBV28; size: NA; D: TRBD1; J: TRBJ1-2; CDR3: CASRQGRGGYTF; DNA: TGTGCCAGCAGACAGGGGAGGGGAGGCTACACCTTC
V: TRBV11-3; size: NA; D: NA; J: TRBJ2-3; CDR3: CASSFDFSPDTQYF; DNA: TGTGCCAGCAGCTTTGACTTCTCCCCAGATACGCAGTATTTT
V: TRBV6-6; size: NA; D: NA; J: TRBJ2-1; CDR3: CASSYAGNYNEQFF; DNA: TGTGCCAGCAGTTACGCGGGGAACTACAATGAGCAGTTCTTC
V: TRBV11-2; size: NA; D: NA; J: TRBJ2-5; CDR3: CASSFGNQETQYF; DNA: TGTGCCAGCAGCTTCGGAAACCAAGAGACCCAGTACTTC
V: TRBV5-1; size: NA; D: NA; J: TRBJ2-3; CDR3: CASSLVPGSDTQYF; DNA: TGCGCCAGCAGCTTGGTCCCTGGATCAGATACGCAGTATTTT
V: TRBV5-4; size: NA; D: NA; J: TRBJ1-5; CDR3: CASSASQNQPQHF; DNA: TGTGCCAGCAGCGCCAGCCAAAATCAGCCCCAGCATTTT
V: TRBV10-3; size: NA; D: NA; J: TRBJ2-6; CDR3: CAISAITASGANVLTF; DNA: TGTGCCATCAGTGCGATAACAGCCTCTGGGGCCAACGTCCTGACTTTC
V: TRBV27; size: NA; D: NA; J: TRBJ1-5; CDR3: CASSSRRDRLEAQHF; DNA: TGTGCCAGCAGTTCCCGCCGGGACCGCCTTGAGGCCCAGCATTTT
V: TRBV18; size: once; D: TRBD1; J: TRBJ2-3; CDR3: CASSPTGTGVTDTQYF; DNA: TGTGCCAGCTCCCCTACCGGGACAGGGGTCACAGATACGCAGTATTTT
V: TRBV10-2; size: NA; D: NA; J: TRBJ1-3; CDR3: CASSDVRTGNTIYF; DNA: TGCGCCAGCAGTGACGTCAGGACTGGAAACACCATATATTTT
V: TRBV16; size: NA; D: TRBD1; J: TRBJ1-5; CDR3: CASSQYHRGLVQPQHF; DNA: TGTGCCAGCAGCCAATATCACAGGGGGCTTGTTCAGCCCCAGCATTTT
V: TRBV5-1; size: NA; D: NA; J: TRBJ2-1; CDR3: CASSLFVAGRENNEQFF; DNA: TGCGCCAGCAGCTTGTTTGTCGCGGGGAGAGAGAACAATGAGCAGTTCTTC
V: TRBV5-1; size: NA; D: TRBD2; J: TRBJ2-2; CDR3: CASSPGTSSIIANTGELFF; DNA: TGCGCCAGCAGCCCCGGGACTAGCTCGATAATAGCGAACACCGGGGAGCTGTTTTTT
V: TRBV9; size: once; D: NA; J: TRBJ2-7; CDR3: CASSRLGYEQYF; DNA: TGTGCCAGCAGTAGACTAGGGTACGAGCAGTACTTC
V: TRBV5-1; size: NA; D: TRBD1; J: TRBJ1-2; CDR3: CASSFEGQAYGYTF; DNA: TGCGCCAGCAGCTTTGAGGGACAGGCATATGGCTACACCTTC
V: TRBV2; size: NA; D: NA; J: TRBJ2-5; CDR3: CASSEERRQYF; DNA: TGTGCCAGCAGTGAAGAGCGTCGCCAGTACTTC
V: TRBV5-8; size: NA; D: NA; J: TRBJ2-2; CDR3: CASSPGQAQTNTGELFF; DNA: TGTGCCAGCAGCCCCGGACAAGCGCAAACGAACACCGGGGAGCTGTTTTTT